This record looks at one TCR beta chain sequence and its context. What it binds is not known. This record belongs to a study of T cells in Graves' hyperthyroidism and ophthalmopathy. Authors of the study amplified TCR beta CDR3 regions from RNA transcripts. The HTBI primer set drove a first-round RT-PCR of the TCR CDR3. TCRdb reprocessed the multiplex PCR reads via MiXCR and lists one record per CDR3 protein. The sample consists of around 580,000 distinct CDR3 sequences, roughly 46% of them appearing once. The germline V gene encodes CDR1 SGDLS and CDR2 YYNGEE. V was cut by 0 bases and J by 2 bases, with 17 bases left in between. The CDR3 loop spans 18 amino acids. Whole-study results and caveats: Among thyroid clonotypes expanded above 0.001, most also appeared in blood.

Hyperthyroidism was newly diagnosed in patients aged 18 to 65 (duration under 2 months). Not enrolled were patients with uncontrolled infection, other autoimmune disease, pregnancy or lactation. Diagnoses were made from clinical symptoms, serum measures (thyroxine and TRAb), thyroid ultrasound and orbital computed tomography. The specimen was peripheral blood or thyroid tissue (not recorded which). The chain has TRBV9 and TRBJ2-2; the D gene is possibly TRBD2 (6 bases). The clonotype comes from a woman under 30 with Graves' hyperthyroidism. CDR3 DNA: TGTGCCAGCAGCGTAGCTCGTGAAGGGAGGCCAAACACCGGGGAGCTGTTTTTT. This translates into CASSVAREGRPNTGELFF.